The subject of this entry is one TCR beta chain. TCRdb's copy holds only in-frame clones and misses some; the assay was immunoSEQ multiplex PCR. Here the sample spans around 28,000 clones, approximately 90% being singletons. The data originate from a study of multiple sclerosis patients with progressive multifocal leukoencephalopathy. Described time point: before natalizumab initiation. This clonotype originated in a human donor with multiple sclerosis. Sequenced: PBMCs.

The DNA for the CDR3 is TGTGCCAGCAGCTCCCAACGCGGGGGGCCCGGGGCCAACGTCCTGACTTTC. This encodes CASSSQRGGPGANVLTF. The V call is TRBV11-2, the J call TRBJ2-6; 8 bases agree with TRBD2. There are 17 residues in the CDR3. CDR1 and CDR2 (germline): SGHAT, FQNNGV. Trimming took 4 bases from V and 4 from J; bases not matched to a gene: 9.